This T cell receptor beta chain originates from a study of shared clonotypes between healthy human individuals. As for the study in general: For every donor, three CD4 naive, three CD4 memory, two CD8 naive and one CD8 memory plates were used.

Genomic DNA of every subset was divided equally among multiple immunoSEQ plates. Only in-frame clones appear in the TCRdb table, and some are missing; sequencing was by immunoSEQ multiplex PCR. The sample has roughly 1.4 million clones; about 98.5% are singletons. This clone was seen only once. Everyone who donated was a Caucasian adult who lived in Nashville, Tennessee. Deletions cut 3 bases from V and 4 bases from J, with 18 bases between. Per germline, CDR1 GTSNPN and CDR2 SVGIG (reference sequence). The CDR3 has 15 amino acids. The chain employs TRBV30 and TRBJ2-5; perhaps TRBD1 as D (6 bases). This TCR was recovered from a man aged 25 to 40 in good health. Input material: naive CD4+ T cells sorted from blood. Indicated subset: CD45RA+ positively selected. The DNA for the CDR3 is TGTGCCTGGAGCCGGTCCAGGGGCCCTGCAGAGACCCAGTACTTC. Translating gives CAWSRSRGPAETQYF.